The clone carrying this T cell receptor beta chain has just a few counts. Its target is unknown. Germline trimming cut 2 bases from V and 6 bases from J; bases unmatched to any gene: 2. CDR3 length: 13 residues. The germline CDR1 and CDR2 sequences are MNHEY and SVGEGT. The sample comes from a study of T-cell memory formation after mild COVID-19. One entry per CDR3 protein results from TCRdb running MiXCR on the 5' RACE reads. The repertoire consists of tens of thousands of distinct CDR3 sequences, with more than 10% occurring once and the leading ten covering about 25%. Regarding the study as a whole: There were some responding clones in pre-infection memory, which suggested that cross-reactive memory had joined.

The receptor's source is a man between 18 and 35 years old who had mild COVID-19 (a few samples of this study predate the infection). Cell type and time point are not known. The source material was PBMCs or a T cell subset sorted from them (not recorded which). The V gene is TRBV6-2 or TRBV6-3, the J gene TRBJ1-1; 8 bases agree with TRBD1. The CDR3 here is CASSYTGGAEAFF. CDR3 nucleotides: TGTGCCAGCAGTTACACAGGGGGTGCTGAAGCTTTCTTT.